The 4 T cell receptor beta chains below were found in one sample sequenced in a study of blood T cell repertoires in COVID-19. Clones were sequenced by immunoSEQ multiplex PCR, and TCRdb holds only the in-frame ones, with some missing. The sample consists of some 95,000 clones, more than 75% of them appearing once. Sequencing was carried out using peripheral blood. All receptors derive from a man aged 65-85 years with acute or convalescent COVID-19.

This rearrangement joins TRBV4-1 to TRBJ2-5; 13 positions agree with TRBD2. The germline V gene has CDR1 MGHRA and CDR2 YSYEKL. This CDR3 contains 21 residues. V was clipped by 0 bases and J by 0 bases; unmatched bases: 13. CDR3 nucleotides: TGCGCCAGCAGCCAAGAATATCGACTAGCGGGGGGCTTCCTGTACCAAGAGACCCAGTACTTC. Translation: CASSQEYRLAGGFLYQETQYF.

The rearrangement links TRBV4-1 to TRBJ2-2; maybe TRBD2 (5 bases). Trimming pared 3 bases from V and 0 bases from J, leaving 8 bases between. Germline CDR1 and CDR2: MGHRA and YSYEKL. CDR3 length: 15 residues. The CDR3 bases are TGCGCCAGCAGCCAGTCGGGATCGAACACCGGGGAGCTGTTTTTT. Translated: CASSQSGSNTGELFF.

The chain carries TRBV5-4 and TRBJ1-1, with D hard to call. Germline loops: CDR1 SGHNT, CDR2 YYREEE (reference sequence). CDR3 length equals 12 residues. Deletions cut 4 bases from V and 3 bases from J, with 7 bases between. This CDR3 reads CASSLLDTEAFF. As DNA, the CDR3 is TGTGCCAGCAGCCTACTGGACACTGAAGCTTTCTTT.

The rearrangement joins TRBV6-5 to TRBJ2-2; the D is unclear. Trimming stripped 6 bases from V and 6 bases from J, with 14 bases between. The CDR3 contains 14 residues. CDR1 and CDR2 from the germline V gene are MNHEY and SVGAGI. The CDR3 loop reads CASSLSQAPGELFF. CDR3 in DNA: TGTGCCAGCAGCCTCTCCCAGGCTCCCGGGGAGCTGTTTTTT.